Here is one T cell receptor beta chain with its context. Its antigen is as yet unknown. This CDR3 comprises 13 residues. V lost 3 bases and J lost 7, with 13 bases in between. These data come from a study of blood T cells in healthy people across ages. Study-wide findings and caveats: Estimated diversity, derived from one million T cells, was regarded as an underestimate. Older age coincided with a roughly linear decline in TCR beta diversity per million T cells. PBMCs went unsorted, and a conclusive naive versus antigen-experienced comparison was therefore prevented.

Sample-barcoded 5' priming and a J-beta primer mix drove a second PCR of roughly 7 to 11 cycles. Each of the cDNA molecules was tagged by a template-switch adaptor with 12 random nucleotides. TCRdb redid the calling of the 5' RACE reads with MiXCR, one entry per CDR3 protein. In the table there are about 970,000 distinct CDR3 sequences, roughly 50% of which are singletons. The sequence was collected from a woman aged 60-75 years in good health. Sequenced input: blood. The chain combines TRBV12-3 or TRBV12-4 with TRBJ2-7; a weak D match, TRBD2 (5 bases). As DNA, the CDR3 is TGTGCCAGCAGTTTGAAGCACACGGGGGAGCAGTACTTC. It specifies CASSLKHTGEQYF.